The T cell receptor (beta chain) under discussion was sequenced for a study of T cell responses to AZD1222 COVID-19 vaccine. The table came from immunoSEQ multiplex PCR; TCRdb's copy has only in-frame clones and leaves some out. The sample has tens of thousands of clones; roughly 89% are singletons. Study-wide findings and caveats: White British donors predominated, females outnumbered males, and clonal diversity was possibly underestimated.

On this clone: Its specificity is unknown.

This CDR3 region has 13 residues. Trimming took 1 base from V and 1 from J, leaving 4 bases between them. The germline gives CDR1 SGHDT, CDR2 YYEEEE. The J gene is TRBJ2-3, the V gene TRBV5-6, with no clear D. Sequences were derived from peripheral blood, sampled 28 days after the second AZD1222 dose. The sequence came from an adult who received the AZD1222 COVID-19 vaccine. CDR3 loop: CASSLLGTDTQYF. The DNA of the CDR3 is TGTGCCAGCAGCTTGCTCGGCACAGATACGCAGTATTTT. The entire variable domain, with the rest obtained from reference TRBV5-6 and TRBJ2-3, is as follows: DAGVTQSPTHLIKTRGQQVTLRCSPKSGHDTVSWYQQALGQGPQFIFQYYEEEERQRGNFPDRFSGHQFPNYSSELNVNALLLGDSALYLCASSLLGTDTQYFGPGTRLTVL.